This TCR beta chain is from a study of blood T cells in healthy people across ages. Overall study findings and caveats: Naive T cell percentage showed a strong correlation with the diversity of TCR beta. Among long-lived donors, naive CD4+ cells were more numerous and diversity higher than in aged donors.

From germline, CDR1 is SGHTA and CDR2 FQGNSA. This CDR3 is built from 14 residues. J lost 3 bases, V lost 3 bases, and 2 bases had no gene match. This clonotype was counted many times. Its antigen is unidentified. Extractions gave at least 5.5 micrograms of total RNA per sample. Sample-barcoded 5' priming and a J-beta primer mix drove a second PCR of about 6 to 12 cycles. Each of the cDNA molecules was tagged by a template-switch adaptor with 12 random nucleotides. From the 5' RACE reads, TCRdb called clonotypes with MiXCR, one entry per CDR3 protein. The sample includes approximately 1,700,000 distinct CDR3 sequences, approximately 40% of them seen just once.

Sample: blood. V usage is TRBV7-2 and J usage is TRBJ2-7, with 10 bases identical to TRBD1. This sequence originates from a human donor in good health. In DNA form, the CDR3 reads TGTGCCAGCAGCTTTGGACAGGGGGGCTACGAGCAGTACTTC. Protein sequence: CASSFGQGGYEQYF.